One sample yielded the 11 T cell receptor beta chains listed below, sequenced in a study of cytomegalovirus exposure and HLA in healthy donors (TCRdb year 2017). Library generation was performed with the immunoSEQ multiplex PCR assay. A mixture of 60 forward primers for TCR Vbeta segments and 13 reverse primers for TCR Jbeta segments was used in the multiplex PCR. TCRdb limited this immuneACCESS table to in-frame rearrangements with V and J called. A share of clones is missing; checked studies link under half to unresolved V genes, and the rest is unexplained. The sample table lists 130,000 or so clones, about 62% of them with a count of one. In total, the top ten clones hold under 9.5% of the sample. Source material: PBMCs. These receptors all come from a middle-aged woman in good health and CMV-seropositive.

This rearrangement joins TRBV30 to TRBJ2-6; 7 bases match TRBD1. Germline V gene sequence: CDR1 GTSNPN, CDR2 SVGIG (reference sequence). This CDR3 region has 15 residues. The trim removed 7 bases at V and 2 bases at J, leaving 8 bases unmatched. The CDR3 spells CALTPDRAGANVLTF. DNA for the CDR3: TGTGCCTTGACCCCCGACAGGGCTGGGGCCAACGTCCTGACTTTC.

CDR3 DNA: TGTGCCAGCAGTTTGGAGGTGGGCACTGAAGCTTTCTTT. This codes for CASSLEVGTEAFF. This chain joins TRBV25-1 and TRBJ1-1; no clear D. CDR3 length equals 13 residues. Germline V lookup: CDR1 MGHDK, CDR2 SYGVNS. V shed 5 bases and J shed 4 bases, with 11 bases lying between them.

This clone was counted between two and nine times. The gene calls are TRBV10-1 and TRBJ1-1; 9 nucleotides align to TRBD1. Germline V gives CDR1 WNHNN, CDR2 SYGVQD (reference sequence). Germline trimming cut 4 bases from V and 3 bases from J; bases unmatched to any gene: 9. The CDR3 runs 16 residues. The DNA for the CDR3 is TGCGCCAGCAGTGCTTCCGGGACAGGGCCTGACACTGAAGCTTTCTTT. As protein: CASSASGTGPDTEAFF.

This rearrangement joins TRBV19 to TRBJ2-3; maybe TRBD1 (5 bases). CDR3 length: 13 residues. Between the trimmed V and J ends, which lost 2 bases and 4 bases, there was a span of 7 bases. In germline, CDR1 is LNHDA, CDR2 SQIVND (reference sequence). The CDR3, as DNA: TGTGCCAGTAGTATACAGGGTGCAGATACGCAGTATTTT. Translating gives CASSIQGADTQYF. Complete variable domain (other parts from reference TRBV19 and TRBJ2-3): DGGITQSPKYLFRKEGQNVTLSCEQNLNHDAMYWYRQDPGQGLRLIYYSQIVNDFQKGDIAEGYSVSREKKESFPLTVTSAQKNPTAFYLCASSIQGADTQYFGPGTRLTVL.

This clone was recorded a few times. The chain combines TRBV6-1 with TRBJ2-7; TRBD2 aligns across 12 bases. V trimming: 9 bases; J trimming: 5 bases; junction bases outside the gene matches: 11. The CDR3 consists of 15 residues. Germline V gene lookup returns CDR1 MNHNS and CDR2 SASEGT. The CDR3 loop reads CARVRSTSGSDEQYF. Written as DNA, the CDR3 is TGTGCCAGGGTAAGATCGACTAGCGGGAGCGACGAGCAGTACTTC.

The rearrangement links TRBV9 to TRBJ1-6; 8 nucleotides line up with TRBD1. This CDR3 contains 15 residues. The trim removed 3 bases at V and 9 bases at J, leaving 8 bases unmatched. CDR1 is SGDLS, CDR2 YYNGEE, per germline. This CDR3 is CASSANGQGGSPLHF. In nucleotides, the CDR3 is TGTGCCAGCAGCGCTAACGGACAGGGAGGTTCACCCCTCCACTTT.

The chain has TRBV29-1 and TRBJ2-1, with D perhaps matching TRBD2 (5 bases). This CDR3 region has 14 residues. CDR1 and CDR2 from the germline V gene are SQVTM and ANQGSEA. The V end was cut by 6 bases, the J end by 0 bases, with 12 bases between. The CDR3, as DNA: TGCAGCGTAGGAGAAGCGGACTCCTACAATGAGCAGTTCTTC. This codes for CSVGEADSYNEQFF.

J is TRBJ1-5 and V is TRBV19, with 8 nucleotides matching TRBD1. V lost 8 bases, J lost 1 base, and 1 base stayed unmatched. There are 13 residues in the CDR3. Per germline, CDR1 LNHDA and CDR2 SQIVND (reference sequence). For the CDR3, the DNA is TGTGCCAGTGGACAGGGCAGCAATCAGCCCCAGCATTTT. Its translation is CASGQGSNQPQHF.

This chain links TRBV30 with TRBJ1-4; perhaps TRBD1 as D (5 bases). CDR1 is GTSNPN, CDR2 SVGIG, per germline (reference sequence). V dropped 2 bases and J dropped 8 bases, with 12 bases sitting between them. This CDR3 region has 13 residues. Written as DNA, the CDR3 is TGTGCCTGGAGTCGGGGGGATCAGGAAAAACTGTTTTTT. It translates to CAWSRGDQEKLFF.

CDR3 protein: CASSDPWAGTSGKDEQFF. CDR3 bases: TGTGCCAGCAGTGATCCTTGGGCCGGGACTAGCGGGAAGGATGAGCAGTTCTTC. The V and J genes are TRBV25-1 and TRBJ2-1, with 13 bases fitting TRBD2. Unmatched junction bases numbered 13, after V lost 3 bases and J lost 8 bases. From germline, CDR1 is MGHDK and CDR2 SYGVNS. The length of the CDR3 is 18 residues.

This clone was detected only once. The rearrangement joins TRBV7-2 to TRBJ2-3; the match to TRBD1 covers 7 bases. The J segment lost 1 base and the V segment lost 5 bases, leaving 6 bases of the junction unmatched. The CDR3 runs to 15 residues. In germline, CDR1 is SGHTA, CDR2 FQGNSA. The CDR3 sequence is CASSPGQLGTDTQYF. The CDR3 DNA follows: TGTGCCAGCAGCCCGGGACAGCTCGGCACAGATACGCAGTATTTT.